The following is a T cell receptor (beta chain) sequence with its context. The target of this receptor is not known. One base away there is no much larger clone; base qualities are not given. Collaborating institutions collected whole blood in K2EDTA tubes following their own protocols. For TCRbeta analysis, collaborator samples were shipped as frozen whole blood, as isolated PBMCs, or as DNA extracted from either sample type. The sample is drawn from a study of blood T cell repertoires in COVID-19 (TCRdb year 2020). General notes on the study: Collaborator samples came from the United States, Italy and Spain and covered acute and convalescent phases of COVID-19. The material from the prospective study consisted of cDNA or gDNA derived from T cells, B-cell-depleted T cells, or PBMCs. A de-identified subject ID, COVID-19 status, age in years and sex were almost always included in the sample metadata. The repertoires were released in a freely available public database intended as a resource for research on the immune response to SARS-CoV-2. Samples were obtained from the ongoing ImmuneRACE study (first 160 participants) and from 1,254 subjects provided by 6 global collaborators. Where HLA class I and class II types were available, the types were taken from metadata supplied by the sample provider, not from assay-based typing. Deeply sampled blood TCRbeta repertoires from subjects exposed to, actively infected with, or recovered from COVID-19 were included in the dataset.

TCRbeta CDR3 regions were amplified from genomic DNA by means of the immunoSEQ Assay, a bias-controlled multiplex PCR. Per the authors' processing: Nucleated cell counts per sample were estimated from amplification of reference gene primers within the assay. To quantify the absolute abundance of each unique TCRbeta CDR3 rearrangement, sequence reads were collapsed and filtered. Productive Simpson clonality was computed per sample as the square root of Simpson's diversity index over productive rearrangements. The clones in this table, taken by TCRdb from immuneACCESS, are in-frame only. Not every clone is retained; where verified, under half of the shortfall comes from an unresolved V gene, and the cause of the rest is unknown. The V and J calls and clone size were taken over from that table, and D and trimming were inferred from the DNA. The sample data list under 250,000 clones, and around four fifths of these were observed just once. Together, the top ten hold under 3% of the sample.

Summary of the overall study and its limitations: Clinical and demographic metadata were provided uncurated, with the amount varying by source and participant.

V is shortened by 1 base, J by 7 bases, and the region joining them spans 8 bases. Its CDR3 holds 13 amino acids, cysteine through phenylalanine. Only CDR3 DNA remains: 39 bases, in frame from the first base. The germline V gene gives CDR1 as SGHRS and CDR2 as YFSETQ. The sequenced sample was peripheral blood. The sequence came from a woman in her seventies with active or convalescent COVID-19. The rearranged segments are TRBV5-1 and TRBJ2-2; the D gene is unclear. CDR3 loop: CASSLRRNGELFF. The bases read TGCGCCAGCAGCTTGCGGCGGAACGGGGAGCTGTTTTTT.